These 19 T cell receptor beta chains came from one sample sequenced in a study of OX40 agonist ivuxolimab in advanced cancers. Sequencing was performed with immunoSEQ multiplex PCR; in TCRdb, only in-frame clones are kept and a portion is missing. The sample carries over 80,000 clones, 90% to 95% recorded once. This sample comprised CD4+ or CD8+ T cells sorted from blood, obtained in a trial of the OX40 agonist ivuxolimab. These receptors were obtained from an adult with an advanced solid tumor such as melanoma, head and neck, liver or kidney cancer.

This clone occurred a few times. This rearrangement joins TRBV5-1 to TRBJ1-1, with D maybe TRBD1 (6 bases). Germline assignment: CDR1 SGHRS and CDR2 YFSETQ. Between the trimmed V and J ends, which lost 0 bases and 6 bases, there was a span of 12 bases. CDR3 length: 14 amino acids. The CDR3 sequence: CASSLGAEGAEAFF. The CDR3 nucleotides read TGCGCCAGCAGCTTGGGGGCCGAGGGGGCTGAAGCTTTCTTT.

The chain couples TRBV19 to TRBJ1-1; D unresolved. The V gene's germline CDR1 is LNHDA and CDR2 SQIVND (reference sequence). The CDR3 runs 16 residues. Between the trimmed V and J ends, which lost 4 bases and 4 bases, there was a span of 19 bases. CDR3: CASSTSPRLKITEAFF. The CDR3 nucleotides are TGTGCCAGTAGTACTAGTCCTAGGTTAAAAATCACTGAAGCTTTCTTT.

The CDR3 loop is CASSPGQGALNTEAFF. The CDR3 DNA reads TGTGCCAGCTCCCCAGGACAGGGGGCTTTGAACACTGAAGCTTTCTTT. The chain couples TRBV18 to TRBJ1-1; TRBD1 aligns across 11 bases. J was trimmed by 0 bases and V by 6 bases; bases with no gene match: 6. Germline V lookup: CDR1 KGHSH, CDR2 LQKENI. The CDR3 totals 16 residues.

The J gene is TRBJ1-2, the V gene TRBV18; D gene uncertain. The CDR3 contains 14 residues. Deletions cut 2 bases from V and 4 bases from J, with 11 bases between. The germline V gene encodes CDR1 KGHSH and CDR2 LQKENI. CDR3 loop: CASSPAQTGYGYTF. The CDR3 DNA sequence: TGTGCCAGCTCACCAGCCCAGACCGGCTATGGCTACACCTTC.

The chain couples TRBV7-2 to TRBJ1-1; the D is unclear. Trimming took off 5 bases at V and 6 bases at J, with 10 bases between the two ends. Germline lookup yields CDR1 SGHTA and CDR2 FQGNSA. The CDR3 is 12 residues long. CDR3 amino acids: CASSPEDSEAFF. CDR3 nucleotides: TGTGCCAGCAGCCCTGAGGACTCTGAAGCTTTCTTT.

The gene calls are TRBV6-4 and TRBJ1-1; unclear D gene. The V gene lost 3 bases and the J gene lost 1 base, with 6 bases spanning the gap. Germline V gene sequence: CDR1 MRHNA, CDR2 SNTAGT. This CDR3 has 13 residues. CDR3 sequence (DNA): TGTGCCAGCAGTGAAGCAGCGAACACTGAAGCTTTCTTT. It codes for CASSEAANTEAFF.

V usage is TRBV5-6 and J usage is TRBJ2-3; 8 bases are shared with TRBD1. The CDR3 sequence is 16 residues long. Germline V gene lookup returns CDR1 SGHDT and CDR2 YYEEEE. Trimming at V came to 1 base and at J to 4 bases, leaving 8 bases not matched to a gene. The CDR3 DNA follows: TGTGCCAGCAGCTTGTACCGTTCAGGGGGCGCAGATACGCAGTATTTT. Its translation: CASSLYRSGGADTQYF.

The chain links TRBV10-3 to TRBJ1-1, with TRBD1 matching 8 bases. With V trimmed by 7 bases and J by 0 bases, 1 base remained unmatched. From germline, CDR1 is ENHRY and CDR2 SYGVKD. CDR3 length: 13 residues. This chain's CDR3 is CAITQGVNTEAFF. CDR3 bases: TGTGCCATCACACAGGGGGTGAACACTGAAGCTTTCTTT.

The chain is built from TRBV28 and TRBJ1-2; possible D gene TRBD1, 5 bases. The length of the CDR3 is 12 residues. Germline-derived CDR1 and CDR2 are MDHEN and SYDVKM. V was clipped by 6 bases and J by 7 bases, with 12 bases between them. The CDR3 nucleotides read TGTGCCAGCAGCCCCAGGGCTCGTGGCTACACCTTC. Its translation: CASSPRARGYTF.

The chain links TRBV5-8 to TRBJ2-5; D call uncertain. The CDR3 runs 14 residues. Per germline, CDR1 SGHTS and CDR2 YDEGEE. Trimming left V 0 bases short and J 3 bases short, with 9 bases between. Here the CDR3 reads CASSLEDGEETQYF. In DNA, the CDR3 is TGTGCCAGCAGCTTGGAGGACGGCGAAGAGACCCAGTACTTC.

This chain connects TRBV5-6 to TRBJ2-7; 10 nucleotides align to TRBD1. V gave up 3 bases and J gave up 1 base; unmatched junction bases: 1. Germline-derived CDR1 and CDR2 are SGHDT and YYEEEE. The CDR3 length is 14 residues. CDR3: CASSWGQGSYEQYF. CDR3 coding DNA: TGTGCCAGCAGCTGGGGACAGGGGTCCTACGAGCAGTACTTC.

The chain combines TRBV4-3 with TRBJ2-2; possibly TRBD2 for D (7 bases). Trimming took off 5 bases at V and 0 bases at J, with 13 bases between the two ends. The germline gives CDR1 LGHNA, CDR2 YSLEER. The CDR3 consists of 16 residues. The CDR3 reads CASSDKGGSNTGELFF. The CDR3 bases are TGCGCCAGCAGCGACAAGGGGGGGTCGAACACCGGGGAGCTGTTTTTT.

The rearrangement uses TRBV7-2 and TRBJ2-5, with D hard to call. V was clipped by 1 base and J by 1 base, with 7 bases between them. This CDR3 comprises 14 residues. In germline, CDR1 is SGHTA, CDR2 FQGNSA. The DNA for the CDR3 is TGTGCCAGCAGCTTAGGTCAAGCCCAAGAGACCCAGTACTTC. Translated, it gives CASSLGQAQETQYF.

V gene TRBV28 combines with J gene TRBJ2-3; 8 bases are a match to TRBD1. The trim removed 6 bases at V and 1 base at J, leaving 6 bases unmatched. Germline values: CDR1 MDHEN, CDR2 SYDVKM. The CDR3 covers 15 residues. CDR3 in DNA: TGTGCCAGCAGCCCCCAGGGGGCCGGCACAGATACGCAGTATTTT. Its protein product is CASSPQGAGTDTQYF. The full variable domain, rest sourced from reference TRBV28 and TRBJ2-3, is DVKVTQSSRYLVKRTGEKVFLECVQDMDHENMFWYRQDPGLGLRLIYFSYDVKMKEKGDIPEGYSVSREKKERFSLILESASTNQTSMYLCASSPQGAGTDTQYFGPGTRLTVL.

V and J are TRBV29-1 and TRBJ1-3; weak D call: TRBD1 (5 bases). The CDR3 has 13 residues. Germline CDR1 is SQVTM and CDR2 is ANQGSEA. The V gene lost 7 bases and the J gene lost 8 bases, with 18 bases spanning the gap. DNA of the CDR3: TGCAGCGCGGGGACGGTCCGGGGGGACACCATATATTTT. Amino acid sequence: CSAGTVRGDTIYF.

The chain uses TRBV5-1 and TRBJ1-3, with D uncertain. The CDR3 extends over 14 amino acids. The V gene lost 5 bases and the J gene lost 3 bases, with 12 bases spanning the gap. The germline V gene has CDR1 SGHRS and CDR2 YFSETQ. CDR3 region: CASRSSGRGNTIYF. The CDR3 DNA is TGCGCCAGCAGATCCTCCGGCCGTGGAAACACCATATATTTT.

The gene calls are TRBV19 and TRBJ2-6; the D gene could be TRBD1 or TRBD2 (5 bases each). This CDR3 spans 16 amino acids. Looked up from germline, CDR1 is LNHDA and CDR2 is SQIVND (reference sequence). V was clipped by 6 bases and J by 1 base, with 13 bases between them. The CDR3 DNA is TGTGCCAGTAGGCCGGGACGAGAATCTGGGGCCAACGTCCTGACTTTC. Its protein is CASRPGRESGANVLTF.

This chain joins TRBV28 and TRBJ2-6; 10 positions agree with TRBD1. This CDR3 has 17 amino acids. V shed 4 bases and J 2 bases; nucleotides not matched to a gene: 5. Germline loops: CDR1 MDHEN, CDR2 SYDVKM. CDR3 bases: TGTGCCAGCAGTTCTATTGGACAGGGGGCTGGGGCCAACGTCCTGACTTTC. Translation: CASSSIGQGAGANVLTF.

CDR3 residues: CASSLAQPSYEQYF. CDR3 bases: TGTGCCAGCAGCTTGGCACAGCCTTCCTACGAGCAGTACTTC. The V and J genes are TRBV5-5 and TRBJ2-7; D is unclear. CDR1 and CDR2 from the germline V gene are SGHKS and YYEKEE (reference sequence). The V end was cut by 0 bases, the J end by 1 base, with 8 bases between. CDR3 length: 14 residues.